Sequencing of this T cell receptor beta chain was carried out in a study of T cell responses to AZD1222 COVID-19 vaccine. Study observations and caveats: Clonal diversity was possibly underestimated, and the donors were mostly white British, with more females. Repertoires were collected only later (after the peak T cell response had occurred). CD4 TCRs covered the whole spike, strongest at regions 160-218 and 743-854.

Sequencing used immunoSEQ multiplex PCR; TCRdb keeps in-frame clones, though not all of them. The sample shows roughly 58,000 clones, 85% to 90% of them seen only once. As to this clone: The antigen is not known.

V was cut by 4 bases and J by 4 bases, with 16 bases left in between. CDR3 size: 15 residues. Per the germline V gene, CDR1 is SNHLY and CDR2 is FYNNEI. This clonotype originated in an adult in good health. Sequenced here: peripheral blood, sampled on day 0 of MenACWY control vaccination. The V call is TRBV2, the J call TRBJ1-2; TRBD1 might be the D (5 bases). The CDR3 reads CASSVLTHQGYGYTF. Written as DNA, the CDR3 is TGTGCCAGCAGTGTATTAACCCACCAGGGCTATGGCTACACCTTC.